This TCR beta chain was observed in a study of blood T cell repertoires in COVID-19. Study overall: The origin of the acute and convalescent COVID-19 samples was the United States, Italy and Spain. The cDNA or gDNA used as material had been derived from T cells, B-cell-depleted T cells, or PBMCs.

As handled by the study authors: Estimation of nucleated cell counts was performed using reference gene primer amplification. TCRdb's copy holds only in-frame clones and misses some; the assay was immunoSEQ multiplex PCR. V and J calls and clone size are as listed in that table; D and trimming were resolved from the DNA. The sample contains about 160,000 clones, around four fifths of which appear only once. The sequence came from a woman aged 55-70 years with acute or convalescent COVID-19. The sequencing input was peripheral blood.

CDR3 region: CASSQTEGQGEHF. CDR3 DNA sequence: TGTGCCAGCTCACAGACAGAGGGACAGGGTGAACATTTT. The chain links TRBV18 to TRBJ1-5; 9 nucleotides agree with TRBD1. The CDR3 is 13 amino acids. Trimming at V came to 4 bases and at J to 16 bases, leaving 11 bases not matched to a gene. Germline lookup yields CDR1 KGHSH and CDR2 LQKENI.